A selection of T cell receptor beta chains follows, all from one sample in a study of T cells after yellow fever vaccination. A single record per CDR3 protein comes from TCRdb applying MiXCR to the 5' RACE reads. Altogether fewer than 650,000 distinct CDR3 sequences are present, 20% to 25% being singletons, with the ten largest covering roughly a sixth. The sequences come from PBMCs, collected roughly 23 days after the first yellow fever vaccination. The receptors come from a man younger than 35 who received the YFV17D yellow fever vaccine. CDR3s include the opening cysteine and the closing phenylalanine or tryptophan. A D gene is named only where the DNA matches it firmly. The size field is filled for only some rows; it gives once, few, many or a size class.

TGCGCCAGCAGCAGTGAAATGTACACTGAAGCTTTCTTT	CASSSEMYTEAFF	NA	NA	TRBV5-1	TRBJ1-1
TGTGCCAGCATGGGCAAGACCTTTACCGAGCAGTACTTC	CASMGKTFTEQYF	NA	few	TRBV6-2/TRBV6-3	TRBJ2-7
TGCAGTGCTGAACTAGCGGGGGACTACGAGCAGTACTTC	CSAELAGDYEQYF	TRBD2	few	TRBV20-1	TRBJ2-7
TGTGCCAGCTCACCACCCCAGGGAATAAACATTCAGTACTTC	CASSPPQGINIQYF	NA	few	TRBV18	TRBJ2-4
TGTGCCAGCAGCCCCGCCGTAGGCAAAAACATTCAGTACTTC	CASSPAVGKNIQYF	NA	NA	TRBV7-9	TRBJ2-4
TGCGCCAGCAGTGAGGGGGTCTCCTACGAGCAGTACTTC	CASSEGVSYEQYF	NA	NA	TRBV10-1	TRBJ2-7
TGTGCCAGCAGCCCCGGGACTAGCGGGGGCCCCTATACGCAGTATTTT	CASSPGTSGGPYTQYF	TRBD2	NA	TRBV7-6	TRBJ2-3
TGCGCCAGCAGCCAGCGGGGTAAGGACACTGAAGCTTTCTTT	CASSQRGKDTEAFF	NA	NA	TRBV4-1	TRBJ1-1
TGCGCCAGCAGCATGGACGGACCGGGACGTAAAGATGGGAACACTGAAGCTTTCTTT	CASSMDGPGRKDGNTEAFF	NA	many	TRBV5-1	TRBJ1-1
TGCAGCGAAAGGGGCAGAAAAACAGATACGCAGTATTTT	CSERGRKTDTQYF	NA	NA	TRBV20-1	TRBJ2-3
TGTGCCAGCAGCGCAGACGCAGGGGGAGGATATGGCTACACCTTC	CASSADAGGGYGYTF	TRBD1	NA	TRBV9	TRBJ1-2
TGTGCCAGCAGTCTCGGACCGGGACTTTACACCGGGGAGCTGTTTTTT	CASSLGPGLYTGELFF	NA	NA	TRBV6-4	TRBJ2-2
TGCAGCGTTGTGATAGCAGGGACCCAGCATTTT	CSVVIAGTQHF	NA	few	TRBV29-1	TRBJ1-5
TGCGCCAGCGGGCCGGGACTATACAATGAGCAGTTCTTC	CASGPGLYNEQFF	TRBD2	NA	TRBV5-1	TRBJ2-1
TGTGCCAGCTCACCGTCGGCAGCAACTAATGAAAAACTGTTTTTT	CASSPSAATNEKLFF	NA	few	TRBV18	TRBJ1-4
TGTGCCAGCAAGCGGGGGGGCCAGGAGCAGTATTTT	CASKRGGQEQYF	TRBD2	NA	TRBV27	TRBJ2-3
TGTGCCAGCAGAACCACAATTTCAACTAATGAAAAACTGTTTTTT	CASRTTISTNEKLFF	NA	few	TRBV7-2	TRBJ1-4
TGTGCCAGCAGCCTCGGACAGGGGGAACCTGGGGCCAACGTCCTGACTTTC	CASSLGQGEPGANVLTF	TRBD1	NA	TRBV11-2	TRBJ2-6
TGCAGTGCCGGTCCCCCAGGGACCGGGGAGCTGTTTTTT	CSAGPPGTGELFF	NA	many	TRBV20-1	TRBJ2-2
TGTGCCAGCAGCTCGCGAGAGCCAGATACGCAGTATTTT	CASSSREPDTQYF	NA	many	TRBV7-9	TRBJ2-3
TGTGCCAGCAGCGTTACAGGGTCAGGGGCCAACGTCCTGACTTTC	CASSVTGSGANVLTF	NA	NA	TRBV9	TRBJ2-6
TGTGCCAGCAGTTTGGACAGGGCTCGGTATAGCAATCAGCCCCAGCATTTT	CASSLDRARYSNQPQHF	TRBD1	few	TRBV28	TRBJ1-5
TGTGCCAGCAGCTCACAGGGTCCCCTCACCGGGGAGCTGTTTTTT	CASSSQGPLTGELFF	NA	few	TRBV7-2	TRBJ2-2
TGCGCCAGCAGCTTTTTCCCCGGGACGACACACTCGAACACTGAAGCTTTCTTT	CASSFFPGTTHSNTEAFF	NA	few	TRBV5-1	TRBJ1-1
TGTGCCAGCAGTTTACCCCCGACACCGAACACCGGGGAGCTGTTTTTT	CASSLPPTPNTGELFF	NA	few	TRBV12-3/TRBV12-4	TRBJ2-2
TGCAGTGCTCCCGCCGGGACTAGCGGGGGGGCCGGTGACACCGGGGAGCTGTTTTTT	CSAPAGTSGGAGDTGELFF	TRBD2	NA	TRBV20-1	TRBJ2-2
TGTGCCAGCAGCTTGGGGGTATTAAACACCGGGGAGCTGTTTTTT	CASSLGVLNTGELFF	NA	once	TRBV7-9	TRBJ2-2
TGCGCCAGCAGCCCGGGGGAGCTGGCAGATACGCAGTATTTT	CASSPGELADTQYF	NA	few	TRBV5-1	TRBJ2-3
TGTGCCAGCAGCTTGGTGGGGCTGAACACCGGGGAGCTGTTTTTT	CASSLVGLNTGELFF	NA	many	TRBV5-5	TRBJ2-2
TGTGCCACCAGCCCCCAAGACTCAGGGCTAGACGGCTACACCTTC	CATSPQDSGLDGYTF	NA	NA	TRBV15	TRBJ1-2
TGTGCCAGCAGCCCAGGGGGCTCGGGGACTGAAGCTTTCTTT	CASSPGGSGTEAFF	TRBD1	few	TRBV12-3/TRBV12-4	TRBJ1-1
TGCGCCAGCTCTGTGGAGGACGGCCCCTATGGCTACACCTTC	CASSVEDGPYGYTF	NA	NA	TRBV5-1	TRBJ1-2
TGTGCCAGCAGCGCGCCGACAGGGCAAGGAAATGAGCAGTTCTTC	CASSAPTGQGNEQFF	TRBD1	few	TRBV7-3	TRBJ2-1